The TCR beta chain described here comes from a study of blood T cell repertoires in COVID-19 (dated by TCRdb to 2020 to 2022). For context, the study as a whole: Samples covering the acute and convalescent phases of COVID-19 were provided by collaborators in the United States, Italy and Spain. The samples were drawn from two sources: the first 160 participants of the ongoing ImmuneRACE study, and over 950 subjects contributed by 6 global collaborators. The repertoires were released in a freely available public database intended as a resource for research on the immune response to SARS-CoV-2. The prospective study material was composed of cDNA or gDNA derived from T cells, B-cell-depleted T cells, or PBMCs. Nearly every sample came with metadata listing a de-identified subject ID, COVID-19 status, age in years and sex. Deeply sampled blood TCRbeta repertoires from subjects exposed to, actively infected with, or recovered from COVID-19 were included in the dataset. Where HLA class I and class II types were available, the types were taken from metadata supplied by the sample provider, not from assay-based typing. What the research found in general, with its limitations: How much clinical and demographic metadata was included differed by source and by participant, and the metadata was provided uncurated.

This clone came up once. No antigen is known for it. The record has no base qualities; no much larger clone is one base away. Collaborating institutions collected whole blood in K2EDTA tubes following their own protocols. For TCRbeta analysis, collaborator samples were shipped as frozen whole blood, as isolated PBMCs, or as DNA extracted from either sample type. TCRbeta CDR3 regions were amplified from genomic DNA using the immunoSEQ Assay, a bias-controlled multiplex PCR. As for the authors' bioinformatics: The number of nucleated cells in each sample was estimated from the amplification of reference gene primers within the assay. Sequence reads were collapsed and filtered to measure the absolute abundance of every unique TCRbeta CDR3 rearrangement. For each sample, productive Simpson clonality was calculated as the square root of Simpson's diversity index over productive rearrangements. Entries here come from immuneACCESS through TCRdb and include only in-frame sequences with V and J called. Some clones fail to appear in such tables; in the studies checked, an unresolved V gene covers under half of the shortfall, and the cause of the remainder is unknown. V and J calls and clone size are copied from that table; D and trimming were computed from the DNA. The sample table shows more than 110,000 clones, and over 75% are seen once. Clones ranked in the top ten supply 2.5% to 3% of the sample.

This sequence was found in a man in his fifties with acute or convalescent COVID-19. The sample comprised peripheral blood.

The DNA sequence follows: TGTGCCAGTAGGGGGACAGGAGGGTACACCGGGGAGCTGTTTTTT. Its product reads: CASRGTGGYTGELFF. The V and J genes are TRBV19 and TRBJ2-2, with TRBD1 identical over 8 junction bases. The CDR3 covers 15 residues, taking in both the cysteine and the phenylalanine. Only the CDR3 DNA is retained, 45 bases long and in frame from the first base. Based on the germline V gene (reference sequence), the CDR1 and CDR2 sequences are LNHDA and SQIVND. Trimming takes 6 bases off V and 3 bases off J; junction bases not matched to a gene: 6. Extended through the reference TRBV19 and TRBJ2-2 proteins, this CDR3 yields the full variable domain: DGGITQSPKYLFRKEGQNVTLSCEQNLNHDAMYWYRQDPGQGLRLIYYSQIVNDFQKGDIAEGYSVSREKKESFPLTVTSAQKNPTAFYLCASRGTGGYTGELFFGEGSRLTVL.